This TCR beta chain was found in a study of blood T cell repertoires in COVID-19. Across the whole study: COVID-19 samples, acute and convalescent, were from the United States, Italy and Spain. Sources were T cells, B-cell-depleted T cells, or PBMCs; the material itself was cDNA or gDNA.

This CDR3 has 15 amino acids. Trimming shortened V by 0 bases and J by 2 bases, and 11 bases separated the two germline ends. Germline lookup yields CDR1 SGHVS and CDR2 FNYEAQ. This clone was counted only a few times. Assay: immunoSEQ multiplex PCR; the TCRdb copy retains only in-frame clones and omits some. The sample has roughly 59,000 clones; approximately 82% are singletons. The sequencing input was peripheral blood. V gene TRBV7-6 combines with J gene TRBJ2-7; tentatively, D is TRBD1 (6 bases). The sequence came from an elderly man with acute or convalescent COVID-19. The DNA for the CDR3 is TGTGCCAGCAGCTTAGCGAGGGGGTGGACCTACGAGCAGTACTTC. Translated, it gives CASSLARGWTYEQYF.